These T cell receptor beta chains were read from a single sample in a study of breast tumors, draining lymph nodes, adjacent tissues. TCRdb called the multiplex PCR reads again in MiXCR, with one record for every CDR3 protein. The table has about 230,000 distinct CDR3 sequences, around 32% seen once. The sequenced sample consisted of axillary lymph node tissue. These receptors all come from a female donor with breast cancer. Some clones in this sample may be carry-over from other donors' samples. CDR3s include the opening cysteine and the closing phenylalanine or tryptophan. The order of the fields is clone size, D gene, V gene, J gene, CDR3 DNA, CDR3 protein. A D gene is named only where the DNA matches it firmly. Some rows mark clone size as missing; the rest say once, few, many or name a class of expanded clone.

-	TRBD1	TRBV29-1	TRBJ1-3	TGCAGCTTTCGAACAGGGGCGGGAAACACCATATATTTT	CSFRTGAGNTIYF
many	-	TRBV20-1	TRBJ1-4	TGCAGTGCTAGAAAAACAGGGCGACGAACTAATGAAAAACTGTTTTTT	CSARKTGRRTNEKLFF
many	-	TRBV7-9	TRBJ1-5	TGTGCCAGCAGCTTAGGGGGACAACCCAATCAGCCCCAGCATTTT	CASSLGGQPNQPQHF
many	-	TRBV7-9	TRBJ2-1	TGTGCCAGCAGCCACCCCAGTGAGGCGTATACCTACTTC	CASSHPSEAYTYF
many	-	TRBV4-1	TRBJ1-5	TGCGCCAGCAGCCAAGAAGAAGGCAATCAGCCCCAGCATTTT	CASSQEEGNQPQHF
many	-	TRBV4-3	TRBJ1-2	TGCGCCAGCAGCCCCGGTGGGGGGAGCGGCTACACCTTC	CASSPGGGSGYTF
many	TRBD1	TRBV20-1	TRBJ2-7	TGCAGTGCTAGTCGACAGGGGGATTACGCCTACGAGCAGTACTTC	CSASRQGDYAYEQYF
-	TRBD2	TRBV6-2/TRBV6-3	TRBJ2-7	TGTGCCAGCAGTTCTCCGGGACTAGCGGTGGAGGAGCAGTACTTC	CASSSPGLAVEEQYF
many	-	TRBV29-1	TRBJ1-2	TGCAGCGCGGGGACCCCAAGCGGTGGCTACACCTTC	CSAGTPSGGYTF
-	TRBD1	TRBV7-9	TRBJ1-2	TGTGCCGGCAGCCCCTTCGGGACAGCCACCTATGGCTACCCCTTC	CAGSPFGTATYGYPF
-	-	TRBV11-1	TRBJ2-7	TGTGCCAGCAGCTCCTCCGGGCTAGCTTCCGAGCAGTACTTC	CASSSSGLASEQYF
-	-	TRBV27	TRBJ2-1	TGTGCCAGCAATGGACGCGCTGAGCAGTTCTTC	CASNGRAEQFF
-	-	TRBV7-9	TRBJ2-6	TGTGCCAGCAGCTTATTGACAGGGGCCAACGTCCTGACTTTC	CASSLLTGANVLTF
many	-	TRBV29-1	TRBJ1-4	TGCAGCGTTGAAGATTTGGGGGAAGGTGAAAAACTGTTTTTT	CSVEDLGEGEKLFF
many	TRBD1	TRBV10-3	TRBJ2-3	TGTGCCATCAGTGAGCCGGGACAGGGGACAGATACGCAGTATTTT	CAISEPGQGTDTQYF
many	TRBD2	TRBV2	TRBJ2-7	TGTGCCAGCAGATTGAGCGGGGGTACCTACGAGCAGTACTTC	CASRLSGGTYEQYF
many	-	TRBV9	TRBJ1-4	TGTGCCAGCAGCGGCGGGGCCCTAATGGGTGAAAAACTGTTTTTT	CASSGGALMGEKLFF
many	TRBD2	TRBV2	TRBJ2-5	TGTGCCAGCAGCCGGACTAGCGGGAGGTTTGAGACCCAGTACTTC	CASSRTSGRFETQYF
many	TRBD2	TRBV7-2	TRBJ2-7	TGTGCCAGCACCTGGACTAGCGGAATTTCCTACGAGCAGTACTTC	CASTWTSGISYEQYF
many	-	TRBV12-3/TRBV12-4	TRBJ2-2	TGTGCCAGCACCCCCACCGGGGAGCTGTTTTTT	CASTPTGELFF
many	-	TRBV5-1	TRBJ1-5	TGCGCCAGCAGCTACGGAACTAATCAGCCCCAGCATTTT	CASSYGTNQPQHF
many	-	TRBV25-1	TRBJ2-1	TGTGCCAGCAGTGAATTTGGGAGAACTTACAATGAGCAGTTCTTC	CASSEFGRTYNEQFF
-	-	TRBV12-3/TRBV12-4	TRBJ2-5	TGTGCCAGCAGCCCCCGGGCCGTAGATACGCGGTACTTC	CASSPRAVDTRYF
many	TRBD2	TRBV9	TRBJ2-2	TGTGCCAGCAGCGTAAGGTCTCTAGCGGGAACCACGAACACCGGGGAGCTGTTTTTT	CASSVRSLAGTTNTGELFF
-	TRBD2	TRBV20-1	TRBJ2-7	TGCAGTGCTTCTATAGCGGGGGTAACCTCCGAGCAGTACTTC	CSASIAGVTSEQYF
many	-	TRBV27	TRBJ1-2	TGTGCCAGCTCGAACCAGGGTCGTGTGCGGGCTGGCTACACCTTC	CASSNQGRVRAGYTF
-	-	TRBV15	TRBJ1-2	TGTGCCACCAGCAGAGATAGCACGGGACGCCCTCCCAGGGACTATGGCTACACCTTC	CATSRDSTGRPPRDYGYTF
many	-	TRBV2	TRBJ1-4	TGTGCCAGCACTTGGGGACATAGTAATGAAAAACTGTTTTTT	CASTWGHSNEKLFF
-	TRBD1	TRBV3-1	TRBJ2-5	TGTGCCAGCAGCCAAATCCACAGGGGGCTCTTGCAAGAGACCCAGTACTTC	CASSQIHRGLLQETQYF
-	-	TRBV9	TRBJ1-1	TGTGCCAGCAGCCCCTTTCAGGTTAACACTGAAGCTTTCTTT	CASSPFQVNTEAFF
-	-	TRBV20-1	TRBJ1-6	TGCAGTGCTAGGGTACTAGCGGCCCCTCGAGAACCCCTCCACTTT	CSARVLAAPREPLHF
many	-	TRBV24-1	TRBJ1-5	TGTGCCACCAGTGATGCGAGGAATCAGCCCCAGCATTTT	CATSDARNQPQHF
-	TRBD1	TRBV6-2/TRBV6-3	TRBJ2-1	TGTGCCAGCAGTTGGACAGGGGGCCCTGAGCAGTTCTTC	CASSWTGGPEQFF
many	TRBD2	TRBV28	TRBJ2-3	TGTGCCAGCATCCAAGCGGGACTCACAGATACGCAGTATTTT	CASIQAGLTDTQYF
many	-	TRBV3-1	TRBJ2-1	TGTGCCAGCAGCCAAGATAGTAGGGTCGGTGAGCAGTTCTTC	CASSQDSRVGEQFF
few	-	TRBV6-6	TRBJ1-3	TGTGCCAGCAGCTATCGGTCGGGGGGATCTGGAACCACCATATATTTT	CASSYRSGGSGTTIYF
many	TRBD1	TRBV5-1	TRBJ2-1	TGCGCCAGCAGCAAATTGGACAGGGAGTACAATGAGCAGTTCTTC	CASSKLDREYNEQFF
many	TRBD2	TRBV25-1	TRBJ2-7	TGTGCCAGCAGCGGGGGGAGGGAGCAGTACTTC	CASSGGREQYF
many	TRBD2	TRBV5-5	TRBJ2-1	TGTGCCAGCAGCTTGGGACTAGCGTCCTACAATGAGCAGTTCTTC	CASSLGLASYNEQFF
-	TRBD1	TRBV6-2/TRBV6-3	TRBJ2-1	TGTGCCAGCTTCCTCACGCGGACAGGGAAAAATGAGCAGTTCTTC	CASFLTRTGKNEQFF
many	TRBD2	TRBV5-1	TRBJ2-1	TGCGCCAGCAGGGGGGCGGGAGGACCTAACAATGAGCAGTTCTTC	CASRGAGGPNNEQFF
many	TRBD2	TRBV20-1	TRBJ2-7	TGCAGTGCTGGGAGGACTAGCGGGTTTTACGAGCAGTACTTC	CSAGRTSGFYEQYF
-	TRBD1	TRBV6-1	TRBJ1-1	TGTGCCAGCAGTCACCCCCAGGGCACAGGGGGCGAAAACACTGAAGCTTTCTTT	CASSHPQGTGGENTEAFF
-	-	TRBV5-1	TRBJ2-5	TGCGCCAGCAGCTTTCTAGGGGTGGGTCACGAGACCCAGTACTTC	CASSFLGVGHETQYF
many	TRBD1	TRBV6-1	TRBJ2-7	TGTGCCAGCAACCCGGGAGGGACAGGGGCCTACGAGCAGTACTTC	CASNPGGTGAYEQYF
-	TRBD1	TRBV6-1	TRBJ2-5	TGTGCCAGCAGGAGGGACAGGGGGCGGGAGACCCAGTACTTC	CASRRDRGRETQYF
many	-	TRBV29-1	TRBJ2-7	TGCAGCGTTGAACTACAGTCCTACGAGCAGTACTTC	CSVELQSYEQYF
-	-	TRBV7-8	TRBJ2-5	TGTGCCAGCAGCTTAGAGGGATACCAAGAGACCCAGTACTTC	CASSLEGYQETQYF
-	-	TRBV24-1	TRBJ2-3	TGTGCCACCAGTGCTAGACTAGACCGCACAGATACGCAGTATTTT	CATSARLDRTDTQYF
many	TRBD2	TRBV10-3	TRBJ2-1	TGTGCCATCCATAGCGGGGGATCCTACAATGAGCAGTTCTTC	CAIHSGGSYNEQFF
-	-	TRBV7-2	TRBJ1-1	TGTGCCAGCAGCCTAGGACAGTCCACTGAAGCTTTCTTT	CASSLGQSTEAFF
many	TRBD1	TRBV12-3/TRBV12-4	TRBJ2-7	TGTGCCAGCAGCAGACAGGGTTACTACGAGCAGTACTTC	CASSRQGYYEQYF
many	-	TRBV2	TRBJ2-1	TGTGCCAGCTGTCCCCGGGACCTAATTGAGGGTGAGCAGTTCTTC	CASCPRDLIEGEQFF